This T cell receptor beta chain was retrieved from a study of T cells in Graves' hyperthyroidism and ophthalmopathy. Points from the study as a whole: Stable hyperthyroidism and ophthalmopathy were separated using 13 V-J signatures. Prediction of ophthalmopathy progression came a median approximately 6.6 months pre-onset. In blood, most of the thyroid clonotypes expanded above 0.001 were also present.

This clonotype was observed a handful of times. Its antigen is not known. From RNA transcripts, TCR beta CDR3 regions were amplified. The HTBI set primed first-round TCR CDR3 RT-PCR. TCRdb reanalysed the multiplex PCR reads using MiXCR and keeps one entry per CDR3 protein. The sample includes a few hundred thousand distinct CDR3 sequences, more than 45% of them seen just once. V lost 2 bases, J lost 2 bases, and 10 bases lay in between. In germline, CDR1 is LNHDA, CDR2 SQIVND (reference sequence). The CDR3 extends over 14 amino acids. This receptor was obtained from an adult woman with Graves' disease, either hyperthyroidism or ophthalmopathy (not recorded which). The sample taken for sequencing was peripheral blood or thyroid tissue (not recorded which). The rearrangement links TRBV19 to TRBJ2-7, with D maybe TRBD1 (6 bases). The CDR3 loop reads CASSITGIAYEQYF. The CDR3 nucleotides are TGTGCCAGTAGTATAACAGGGATAGCCTACGAGCAGTACTTC.